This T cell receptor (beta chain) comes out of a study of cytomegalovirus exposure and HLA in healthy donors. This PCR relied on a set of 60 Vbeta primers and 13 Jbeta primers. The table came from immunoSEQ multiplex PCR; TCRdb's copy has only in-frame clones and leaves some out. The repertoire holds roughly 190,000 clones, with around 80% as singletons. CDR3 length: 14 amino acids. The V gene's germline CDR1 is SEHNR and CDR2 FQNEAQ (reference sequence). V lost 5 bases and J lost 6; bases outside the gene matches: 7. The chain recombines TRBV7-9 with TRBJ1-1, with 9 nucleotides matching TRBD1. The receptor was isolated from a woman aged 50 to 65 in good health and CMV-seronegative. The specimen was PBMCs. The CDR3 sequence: CASSIGQGLAEAFF. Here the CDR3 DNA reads TGTGCCAGCAGCATCGGACAGGGGTTGGCTGAAGCTTTCTTT.